This is a list of T cell receptor beta chains from one sample in a study of T cell responses to AZD1222 COVID-19 vaccine. Sequenced by immunoSEQ multiplex PCR; TCRdb stores in-frame clones only, minus some. This sample has more than 95,000 clones, with about 89% found just once. Sequences were derived from peripheral blood, sampled 28 days after the second dose of the MenACWY control vaccine. These receptors were taken from an adult who received the MenACWY meningococcal vaccine as a control. Both conserved end residues are part of each CDR3. The order of the fields is D gene, J gene, clone size, V gene, CDR3 protein, CDR3 DNA. D genes are given only for firm matches. Some rows mark clone size as missing; the rest say once, few, many or name a class of expanded clone.

>.|TRBJ1-5|.|TRBV6-6
CASSGTNFGYNQPQHF
TGTGCCAGCTCCGGGACAAACTTCGGGTACAATCAGCCCCAGCATTTT
>TRBD1|TRBJ1-3|.|TRBV30
CAWSPKGTGENTIYF
TGTGCCTGGAGTCCAAAAGGGACAGGGGAAAACACCATATATTTT
>TRBD2|TRBJ2-5|.|TRBV6-1
CASSAAGGSETQYF
TGTGCCAGCAGTGCAGCGGGGGGGTCAGAGACCCAGTACTTC
>.|TRBJ1-2|.|TRBV7-2
CATSGDPNYGYTF
TGTGCCACCTCAGGGGACCCTAACTATGGCTACACCTTC
>.|TRBJ2-7|.|TRBV2
CASSEGSARYREQYF
TGTGCCAGCAGTGAAGGAAGCGCCAGGTATCGGGAGCAGTACTTC
>.|TRBJ2-1|.|TRBV6-5
CAHAQGALYYNEQFF
TGTGCCCACGCCCAAGGGGCCCTCTACTACAATGAGCAGTTCTTC
>TRBD1|TRBJ1-1|.|TRBV5-4
CASSAGQGASTEAFF
TGTGCCAGCAGCGCCGGACAGGGGGCGAGCACTGAAGCTTTCTTT
>TRBD2|TRBJ2-7|once|TRBV28
CASSLFLAGGPYEQYF
TGTGCCAGCAGTTTATTCCTAGCGGGGGGGCCCTACGAGCAGTACTTC
>TRBD1|TRBJ2-2|few|TRBV28
CASSKTGLDGELFF
TGTGCCAGCAGCAAGACAGGGCTGGACGGGGAGCTGTTTTTT
>.|TRBJ1-5|.|TRBV2
CASSEETGRRQPQHF
TGTGCCAGCAGTGAAGAAACAGGAAGGCGTCAGCCCCAGCATTTT
>.|TRBJ1-1|once|TRBV7-9
CASSLSSGTEAFF
TGTGCCAGCAGCTTATCGTCAGGGACTGAAGCTTTCTTT
>.|TRBJ1-1|few|TRBV12-3/TRBV12-4
CASSLAGRGEAFF
TGTGCCAGCAGTTTAGCAGGCAGGGGTGAAGCTTTCTTT
>TRBD1|TRBJ2-7|.|TRBV5-4
CASSSGQGRSVYEQYF
TGTGCCAGCAGCTCGGGACAGGGAAGGTCCGTCTACGAGCAGTACTTC
>.|TRBJ1-1|.|TRBV19
CASRQIGTEAFF
TGTGCCAGTAGGCAGATTGGGACTGAAGCTTTCTTT
>.|TRBJ2-5|.|TRBV5-1
CASSLAGPYQETQYF
TGCGCCAGCAGCTTGGCGGGACCCTACCAAGAGACCCAGTACTTC
>TRBD1|TRBJ2-7|.|TRBV7-2
CASSPDRELYEQYF
TGTGCCAGCAGCCCGGACAGGGAACTCTACGAGCAGTACTTC
>.|TRBJ2-5|.|TRBV5-1
CASSLDNRAFEETQYF
TGCGCCAGCAGCTTGGACAACAGGGCGTTTGAAGAGACCCAGTACTTC
>TRBD1|TRBJ1-1|.|TRBV28
CASSLFGTVNTEAFF
TGTGCCAGCAGTTTATTCGGGACAGTGAACACTGAAGCTTTCTTT
>.|TRBJ2-7|.|TRBV20-1
CSARRGYEQYF
TGCAGTGCTAGACGAGGATACGAGCAGTACTTC
>.|TRBJ1-1|.|TRBV19
CASSIFPQGDGREAFF
TGTGCCAGTAGTATTTTCCCACAGGGCGATGGGCGAGAAGCTTTCTTT
>TRBD2|TRBJ2-5|.|TRBV7-2
CASSLVFSGLAAKETQYF
TGTGCCAGCAGCTTAGTATTTTCCGGGCTAGCGGCGAAAGAGACCCAGTACTTC
>.|TRBJ1-2|few|TRBV20-1
CSASLRHSNYGYTF
TGCAGTGCTAGTCTCAGGCACTCTAACTATGGCTACACCTTC
>TRBD2|TRBJ2-3|.|TRBV6-5
CASSRELAGANTQYF
TGTGCCAGCAGCCGAGAACTAGCGGGAGCTAATACGCAGTATTTT
>.|TRBJ2-1|.|TRBV7-2
CASSLFSGVAYNEQFF
TGTGCCAGCAGCTTATTCTCGGGGGTCGCCTACAATGAGCAGTTCTTC